This T cell receptor (beta chain) was obtained from a study of CD8 T cells in ankylosing spondylitis. Germline loops: CDR1 LNHNV, CDR2 YYDKDF (reference sequence). V lost 8 bases and J lost 5, with 13 bases in between. The CDR3 is made up of 13 amino acids. TCR beta libraries were made by quantitative 5'-RACE with molecular barcodes. In TCRdb, the 5' RACE reads were re-called with MiXCR into one record per CDR3 protein. The sample shows fewer than 250,000 distinct CDR3 sequences, under 12% of them seen only once. This clonotype was observed many times. This sequence was found in a male donor with ankylosing spondylitis or in good health (not recorded which). The chain carries TRBV15 and TRBJ2-1, with unresolved D. The sample was blood, either unsorted or a sorted T cell fraction (not recorded which). As DNA, the CDR3 is TGTGCCACCGTAAAGGGTCAGAACAATGAGCAGTTCTTC. Protein: CATVKGQNNEQFF. Drawing the rest from reference TRBV15 and TRBJ2-1, the complete variable domain is DAMVIQNPRYQVTQFGKPVTLSCSQTLNHNVMYWYQQKSSQAPKLLFHYYDKDFNNEADTPDNFQSRRPNTSFCFLDIRSPGLGDTAMYLCATVKGQNNEQFFGPGTRLTVL.